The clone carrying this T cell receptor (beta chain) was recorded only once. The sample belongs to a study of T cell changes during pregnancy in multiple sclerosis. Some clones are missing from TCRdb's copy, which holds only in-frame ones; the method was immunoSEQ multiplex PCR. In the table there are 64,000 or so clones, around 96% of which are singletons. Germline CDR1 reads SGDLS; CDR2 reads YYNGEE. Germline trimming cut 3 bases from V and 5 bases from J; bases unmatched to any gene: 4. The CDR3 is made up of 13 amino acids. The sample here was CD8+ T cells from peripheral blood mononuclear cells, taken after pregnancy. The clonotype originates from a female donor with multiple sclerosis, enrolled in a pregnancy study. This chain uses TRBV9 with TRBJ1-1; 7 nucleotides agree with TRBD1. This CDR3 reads CASSEGTVTEAFF. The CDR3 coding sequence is TGTGCCAGCAGCGAGGGGACAGTTACTGAAGCTTTCTTT. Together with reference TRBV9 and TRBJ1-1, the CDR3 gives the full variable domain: DSGVTQTPKHLITATGQRVTLRCSPRSGDLSVYWYQQSLDQGLQFLIQYYNGEERAKGNILERFSAQQFPDLHSELNLSSLELGDSALYFCASSEGTVTEAFFGQGTRLTVV.